The 25 T cell receptor beta chains given below trace back to one sample, sequenced in a study of T cells in Graves' hyperthyroidism and ophthalmopathy. It was RNA transcripts that yielded the amplified TCR beta CDR3 regions. A set of HTBI primers served as the primers for a first-round RT-PCR of the TCR CDR3. TCRdb reanalysed the multiplex PCR reads using MiXCR and keeps one entry per CDR3 protein. The sample lists around 600,000 distinct CDR3 sequences, 13% to 15% occurring once. The specimen sequenced was blood. These receptors all stem from a woman between 45 and 60 years old with Graves' ophthalmopathy.

This clonotype was detected ten times or more. This sequence joins TRBV7-9 and TRBJ2-5, with 7 nucleotides matching TRBD1. Trimming cost V 8 bases and J 5 bases; bases outside gene matches: 5. The germline gives CDR1 SEHNR, CDR2 FQNEAQ (reference sequence). The CDR3 covers 12 residues. As DNA, the CDR3 is TGTGCCAGCGAAGGGGGCTTGGAGACCCAGTACTTC. Its protein product is CASEGGLETQYF.

This clonotype was picked up many times. The chain carries TRBV19 and TRBJ1-2; 7 nucleotides align to TRBD1. The CDR3 spans 12 residues. Germline V gene lookup returns CDR1 LNHDA and CDR2 SQIVND (reference sequence). V dropped 6 bases and J dropped 8; count of bases not matched to a gene: 6. Here the CDR3 DNA reads TGTGCCAGTAGATACAGGGACAGCGGCTACACCTTC. Translation gives CASRYRDSGYTF.

This clonotype came up many times. The chain uses TRBV20-1 and TRBJ2-7, with D possibly being TRBD1 (6 bases). This CDR3 spans 14 amino acids. CDR1 DFQATT and CDR2 SNEGSKA come from the germline V gene (reference sequence). V gave up 6 bases and J gave up 2 bases, with 17 bases separating them. The CDR3 DNA reads as TGCAGTGCCAATCTTGACAGGTCCCCCTACGAGCAGTACTTC. Translated, it gives CSANLDRSPYEQYF.

This clonotype showed up many times. V usage is TRBV7-2 and J usage is TRBJ2-1; D possibly corresponds to TRBD2 (6 bases). The CDR3 totals 18 residues. Germline CDR1 SGHTA, CDR2 FQGNSA. V was cut by 1 base and J by 7 bases, with 23 bases left in between. The CDR3: CASSLDHLLAGAGNEQFF. The CDR3, as DNA: TGTGCCAGCAGCTTAGACCACCTACTAGCCGGGGCGGGGAATGAGCAGTTCTTC.

This clonotype was picked up many times. This chain joins TRBV30 and TRBJ1-2, with TRBD1 matching over 8 bases. This CDR3 is 17 amino acids long. The germline gives CDR1 GTSNPN, CDR2 SVGIG (reference sequence). The ends lost 3 bases at V and 5 bases at J; junction bases unmatched: 17. The chain's CDR3 is CAWRALRTGQSKYGYTF. CDR3 sequence (DNA): TGTGCCTGGAGAGCGCTTCGGACAGGGCAAAGCAAGTATGGCTACACCTTC.

This clonotype was observed many times. The CDR3 DNA is TGTGCCAGCAGACCAACTAACACTGAAGCTTTCTTT. Protein sequence: CASRPTNTEAFF. The rearrangement joins TRBV12-3 or TRBV12-4 to TRBJ1-1; D call uncertain. Between the trimmed V and J ends, which lost 6 bases and 2 bases, there was a span of 7 bases. The CDR3 is made up of 12 amino acids.

The chain uses TRBV10-2 and TRBJ2-3, with 10 bases lining up with TRBD2. The CDR3 runs 15 residues. V gave up 5 bases and J gave up 3 bases; unmatched junction bases: 5. The germline V gene encodes CDR1 WSHSY and CDR2 SAAADI. The CDR3 loop is CASSRGLALTDTQYF. The CDR3 DNA reads as TGCGCCAGCAGTAGGGGACTAGCGTTAACAGATACGCAGTATTTT.

This clonotype was counted many times. The chain uses TRBV20-1 and TRBJ2-1; no clear D. The CDR3 sequence is 14 residues long. Trimming took 0 bases from V and 8 from J, leaving 14 bases between them. Germline assignment: CDR1 DFQATT and CDR2 SNEGSKA (reference sequence). Here the CDR3 reads CSARDLETYDEQFF. CDR3 nucleotide sequence: TGCAGTGCTAGAGATCTCGAGACTTACGATGAGCAGTTCTTC.

This clonotype has a count of ten or more. As DNA, the CDR3 is TGTGCCTGGACCTCGGGACAGGGGCATGAAAAACTGTTTTTT. It specifies CAWTSGQGHEKLFF. The rearrangement joins TRBV30 to TRBJ1-4; 10 positions match TRBD1. This CDR3 is 14 amino acids long. The germline CDR1 and CDR2 sequences are GTSNPN and SVGIG (reference sequence). J lost 6 bases, V lost 4 bases, and 5 bases had no gene match.

This clonotype was seen repeatedly, ten times or more. The chain employs TRBV20-1 and TRBJ1-1; D is unclear. The ends were cut back, 3 bases at V and 3 bases at J, with 8 bases in the middle. The CDR3 totals 12 residues. Germline CDR1 and CDR2: DFQATT and SNEGSKA (reference sequence). The CDR3 loop is CSARVGDTEAFF. Here the CDR3 DNA reads TGCAGTGCTAGGGTTGGGGACACTGAAGCTTTCTTT.

This clonotype was detected only a few times. V usage is TRBV5-1 and J usage is TRBJ1-2, with a tentative D call TRBD1 (5 bases). From germline, CDR1 is SGHRS and CDR2 YFSETQ. V lost 4 bases, J lost 1 base, and 14 bases lay in between. The CDR3 is 15 amino acids. The CDR3 bases are TGCGCCAGCAGCCCGGGGAGCGGACATAACTATGGCTACACCTTC. Its protein product is CASSPGSGHNYGYTF.

There are many counts of this clonotype. V usage is TRBV12-3 or TRBV12-4 and J usage is TRBJ2-1, with TRBD2 matching over 11 bases. This CDR3 spans 15 amino acids. With 6 bases clipped from V and 4 bases from J, the junction kept 5 bases outside the gene matches. For the CDR3, the DNA is TGTGCCAGCAGCCCCGGGACTAGCGGATACAATGAGCAGTTCTTC. As protein: CASSPGTSGYNEQFF.

Only a few counts were recorded for this clonotype. J is TRBJ2-2 and V is TRBV10-3; D might be TRBD2 (6 bases). The germline V and J ends were trimmed by 3 bases and 7 bases, with 15 bases remaining between them. CDR1 and CDR2 (germline): ENHRY, SYGVKD. The CDR3 length is 15 residues. The CDR3 DNA sequence: TGTGCCATCAGTGAAGTGAGACTAGGAGGCGGGGAGCTGTTTTTT. This codes for CAISEVRLGGGELFF.

This clonotype was picked up a small number of times. The chain employs TRBV25-1 and TRBJ1-1; the D is unclear. V lost 4 bases to trimming and J lost 4 bases, with 10 bases between them. Germline loops: CDR1 MGHDK, CDR2 SYGVNS. This CDR3 is built from 13 residues. The CDR3 nucleotides are TGTGCCAGCAGTGGGTACGGGTTCACTGAAGCTTTCTTT. Translating gives CASSGYGFTEAFF.

V usage is TRBV20-1 and J usage is TRBJ2-7, with D possibly matching TRBD2 (5 bases). This CDR3 has 13 residues. Trimming took off 0 bases at V and 1 base at J, with 7 bases between the two ends. Germline V gene data show CDR1 as DFQATT and CDR2 as SNEGSKA (reference sequence). CDR3 DNA: TGCAGTGCTAGAGAAGCGGCTTCCTACGAGCAGTACTTC. It translates to CSAREAASYEQYF.

In its sample, this clonotype was seen a few times. The chain recombines TRBV11-3 with TRBJ2-1, with 10 bases lining up with TRBD2. Trimming took 0 bases from V and 6 from J; bases not matched to a gene: 8. The germline V gene encodes CDR1 SGHNT and CDR2 YENEEA. The CDR3 extends over 17 amino acids. The DNA for the CDR3 is TGTGCCAGCAGCTTAGAGGCTAGCGGGGGTCTCTTCAATGAGCAGTTCTTC. Its translation is CASSLEASGGLFNEQFF.

The chain combines TRBV10-2 with TRBJ2-4; 7 bases are shared with TRBD1. Per the germline V gene, CDR1 is WSHSY and CDR2 is SAAADI. V lost 3 bases and J lost 1; bases outside the gene matches: 9. The CDR3 is made up of 17 amino acids. The CDR3 sequence is CASSDWAGGSAKNIQYF. CDR3 DNA: TGCGCCAGCAGTGATTGGGCAGGGGGATCTGCCAAAAACATTCAGTACTTC.

The chain recombines TRBV20-1 with TRBJ2-3; no definite D call. Germline V gene data show CDR1 as DFQATT and CDR2 as SNEGSKA (reference sequence). The CDR3 is made up of 14 amino acids. Trimming took 1 base from V and 0 from J, leaving 8 bases between them. CDR3 in amino acids: CSARALGSTDTQYF. The CDR3, as DNA: TGCAGTGCTAGAGCGCTAGGGAGCACAGATACGCAGTATTTT.

The table lists this clonotype with many counts. One end of the junction does not line up with germline, which may come from a read error. This chain joins TRBV5-1 and TRBJ2-7, with D uncertain. The CDR3 spans 12 residues. CDR1 SGHRS and CDR2 YFSETQ come from the germline V gene. Here the CDR3 DNA reads TGTGCCAGCAGCTTAGATCTGTACGAGCAGTACTTC. It codes for CASSLDLYEQYF.

This clonotype was counted ten times or more. V gene TRBV12-5 combines with J gene TRBJ1-1; D remains ambiguous. CDR3 size: 14 residues. Trimming stripped 0 bases from V and 6 bases from J, with 11 bases between. Per the germline V gene, CDR1 is LGHNT and CDR2 is FRNRAP. The CDR3 reads CASGLVRGRPEAFF. DNA of the CDR3: TGTGCTAGTGGTTTGGTGCGGGGAAGACCTGAAGCTTTCTTT.

In this sample, this clonotype turned up many times. The rearrangement links TRBV11-2 to TRBJ2-5, with 11 nucleotides matching TRBD2. CDR1 SGHAT and CDR2 FQNNGV come from the germline V gene. V was pared by 6 bases and J by 3 bases, with 3 bases of the junction left unmatched. The CDR3 has 14 amino acids. The CDR3 DNA reads TGTGCCAGCAGAAGACTAGCGGGAAAAGAGACCCAGTACTTC. It is translated as CASRRLAGKETQYF.

The sample holds many counts of this clonotype. The gene calls are TRBV5-1 and TRBJ1-4; a possible D gene is TRBD1 (6 bases). From germline, CDR1 is SGHRS and CDR2 YFSETQ. This CDR3 spans 14 amino acids. Trimming removed 4 bases at V and 6 bases at J, with 13 bases between. The CDR3 loop reads CASSHSGDDEKLFF. DNA of the CDR3: TGCGCCAGCAGCCACTCAGGGGACGATGAAAAACTGTTTTTT.

This clonotype was recorded at least ten times. The chain combines TRBV18 with TRBJ1-4; tentative D call: TRBD1 (5 bases). Germline assignment: CDR1 KGHSH and CDR2 LQKENI. The CDR3 is made up of 15 amino acids. V was clipped by 3 bases and J by 5 bases, with 13 bases between them. The CDR3 sequence is CASSPPGRRNEKLFF. The CDR3, as DNA: TGTGCCAGCTCACCTCCGGGACGGAGGAATGAAAAACTGTTTTTT.

This clonotype was seen many times. The chain uses TRBV18 and TRBJ2-3; D possibly uses TRBD1 or TRBD2 (5 bases each). The CDR3 is 12 residues long. In germline, CDR1 is KGHSH, CDR2 LQKENI. The V end was cut by 9 bases, the J end by 3 bases, with 10 bases between. The CDR3 DNA reads as TGTGCCAGTCTCTGGGGGACAGATACGCAGTATTTT. Amino acid sequence: CASLWGTDTQYF.

In this sample, this clonotype turned up many times. The chain has TRBV10-3 and TRBJ1-1; D is possibly TRBD1 (5 bases). Germline-derived CDR1 and CDR2 are ENHRY and SYGVKD. CDR3 length equals 12 residues. V dropped 5 bases and J dropped 8 bases, with 12 bases sitting between them. This chain's CDR3 is CAISQAGWEAFF. The CDR3 region has the DNA TGTGCCATCAGTCAAGCAGGGTGGGAAGCTTTCTTT.